This TCR beta chain was identified in a study of naive and memory T cell subsets. Both TRBC1 and TRBC2 were covered by a beta constant-region primer of two equimolar oligonucleotides. Nested alpha and beta constant-region primers with the SP2 primer drove four PCR rounds on ligated cDNA. A 12-nucleotide UMI and the SP2 primer were added to the cDNA 3' end by oligonucleotide ligation. TCRdb passed the UMI-ligation and nested PCR reads through MiXCR, listing each CDR3 protein once. The data hold 95,000 to 150,000 distinct CDR3 sequences, with 36% observed a single time. The CDR3 has 15 amino acids. CDR1 is SGHTA and CDR2 is FQGTGA in the germline V gene. V was pared by 3 bases and J by 5 bases, with 9 bases of the junction left unmatched.

The clonotype originates from a human donor in good health. Material: central memory CD4+ T cells from blood. The V and J genes are TRBV7-3 and TRBJ2-7; 8 bases map to TRBD1. CDR3 sequence: CASSFGQGGYHEQYF. The CDR3 nucleotides are TGTGCCAGCAGCTTCGGACAGGGTGGCTACCACGAGCAGTACTTC.